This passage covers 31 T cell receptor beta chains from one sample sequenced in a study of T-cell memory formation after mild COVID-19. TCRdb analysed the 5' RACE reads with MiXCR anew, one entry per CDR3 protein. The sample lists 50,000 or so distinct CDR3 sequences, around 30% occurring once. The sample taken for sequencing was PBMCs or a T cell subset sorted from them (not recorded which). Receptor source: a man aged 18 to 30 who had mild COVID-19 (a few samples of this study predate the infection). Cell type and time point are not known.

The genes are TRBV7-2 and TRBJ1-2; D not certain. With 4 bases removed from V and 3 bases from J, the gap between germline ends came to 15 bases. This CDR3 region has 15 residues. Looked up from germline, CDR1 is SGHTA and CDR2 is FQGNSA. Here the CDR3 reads CASSSTAIGYYGYTF. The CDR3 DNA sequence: TGTGCCAGCAGCTCAACCGCGATCGGATACTATGGCTACACCTTC.

The CDR3 is CASSYSFTDTQYF. DNA for the CDR3: TGTGCCAGCAGTTACTCCTTCACAGATACGCAGTATTTT. This chain links TRBV6-5 with TRBJ2-3; D call uncertain. Trimming stripped 0 bases from V and 2 bases from J, with 3 bases between. CDR3 length: 13 residues. Germline V lookup: CDR1 MNHEY, CDR2 SVGAGI.

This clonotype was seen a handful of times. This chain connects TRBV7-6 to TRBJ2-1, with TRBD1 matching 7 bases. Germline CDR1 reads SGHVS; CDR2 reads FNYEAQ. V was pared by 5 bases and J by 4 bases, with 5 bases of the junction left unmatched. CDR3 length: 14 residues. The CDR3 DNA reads TGTGCCAGCAGCGCCCGGGACAGATACAATGAGCAGTTCTTC. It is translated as CASSARDRYNEQFF.

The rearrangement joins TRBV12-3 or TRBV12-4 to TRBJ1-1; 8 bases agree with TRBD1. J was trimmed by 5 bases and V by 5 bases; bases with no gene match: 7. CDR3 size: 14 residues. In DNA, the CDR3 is TGTGCCAGCAGTATCGGACAGGGAGAGACTGAAGCTTTCTTT. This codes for CASSIGQGETEAFF.

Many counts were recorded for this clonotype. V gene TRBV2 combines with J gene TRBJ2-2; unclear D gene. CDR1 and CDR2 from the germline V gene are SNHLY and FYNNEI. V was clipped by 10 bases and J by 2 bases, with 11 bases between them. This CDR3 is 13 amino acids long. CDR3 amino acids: CAIQYGNTGELFF. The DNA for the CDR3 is TGTGCCATCCAGTACGGAAACACCGGGGAGCTGTTTTTT.

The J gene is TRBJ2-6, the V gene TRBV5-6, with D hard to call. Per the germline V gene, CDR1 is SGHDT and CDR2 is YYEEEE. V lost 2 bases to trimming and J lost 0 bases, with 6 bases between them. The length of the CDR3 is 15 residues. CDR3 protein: CASSLKGSGANVLTF. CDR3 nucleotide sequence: TGTGCCAGCAGCTTAAAAGGCTCTGGGGCCAACGTCCTGACTTTC.

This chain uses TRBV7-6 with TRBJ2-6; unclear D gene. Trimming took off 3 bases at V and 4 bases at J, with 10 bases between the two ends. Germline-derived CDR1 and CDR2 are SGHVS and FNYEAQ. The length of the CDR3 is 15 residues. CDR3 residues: CASSLGLPGANVLTF. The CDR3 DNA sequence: TGTGCCAGCAGCTTGGGTTTACCCGGGGCCAACGTCCTGACTTTC. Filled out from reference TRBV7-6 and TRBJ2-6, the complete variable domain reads GAGVSQSPRYKVTKRGQDVALRCDPISGHVSLYWYRQALGQGPEFLTYFNYEAQQDKSGLPNDRFSAERPEGSISTLTIQRTEQRDSAMYRCASSLGLPGANVLTFGAGSRLTVL.

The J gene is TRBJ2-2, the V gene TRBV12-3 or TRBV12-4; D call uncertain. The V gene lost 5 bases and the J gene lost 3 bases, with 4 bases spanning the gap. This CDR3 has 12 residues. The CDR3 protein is CASSPDTGELFF. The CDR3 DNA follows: TGTGCCAGCAGTCCGGACACCGGGGAGCTGTTTTTT.

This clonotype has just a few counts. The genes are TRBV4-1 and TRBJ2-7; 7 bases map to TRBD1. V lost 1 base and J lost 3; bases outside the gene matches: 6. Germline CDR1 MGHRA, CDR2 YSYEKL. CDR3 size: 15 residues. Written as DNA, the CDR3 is TGCGCCAGCAGCCAAGCCCAGGGGGAAATCTACGAGCAGTACGTC. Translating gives CASSQAQGEIYEQYV.

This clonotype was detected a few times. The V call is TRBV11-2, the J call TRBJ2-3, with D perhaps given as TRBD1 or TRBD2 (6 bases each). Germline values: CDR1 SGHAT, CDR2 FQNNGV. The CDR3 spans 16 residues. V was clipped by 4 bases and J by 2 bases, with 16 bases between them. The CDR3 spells CASSSIGTGATDTQYF. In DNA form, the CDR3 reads TGTGCCAGCAGCTCAATTGGGACGGGGGCCACAGATACGCAGTATTTT.

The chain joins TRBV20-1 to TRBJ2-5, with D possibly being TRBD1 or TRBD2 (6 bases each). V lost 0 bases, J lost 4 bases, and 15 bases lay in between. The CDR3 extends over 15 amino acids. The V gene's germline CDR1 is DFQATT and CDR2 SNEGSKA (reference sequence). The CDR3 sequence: CSARDREQGGETQYF. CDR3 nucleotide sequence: TGCAGTGCTAGAGATAGGGAACAGGGAGGAGAGACCCAGTACTTC.

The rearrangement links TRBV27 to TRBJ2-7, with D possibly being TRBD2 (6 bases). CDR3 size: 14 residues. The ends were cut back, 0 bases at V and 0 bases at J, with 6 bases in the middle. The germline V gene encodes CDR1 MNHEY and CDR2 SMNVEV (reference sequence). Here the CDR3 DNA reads TGTGCCAGCAGTTTATCGGGAGGCTCCTACGAGCAGTACTTC. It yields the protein CASSLSGGSYEQYF.

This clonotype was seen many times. The CDR3 here is CSVEGGVETQYF. The CDR3 DNA sequence: TGCAGCGTTGAAGGGGGGGTGGAGACCCAGTACTTC. The chain uses TRBV29-1 and TRBJ2-5, with D possibly being TRBD2 (6 bases). Trimming left V 1 base short and J 5 bases short, with 8 bases between. The CDR3 is 12 amino acids. Germline values: CDR1 SQVTM, CDR2 ANQGSEA.

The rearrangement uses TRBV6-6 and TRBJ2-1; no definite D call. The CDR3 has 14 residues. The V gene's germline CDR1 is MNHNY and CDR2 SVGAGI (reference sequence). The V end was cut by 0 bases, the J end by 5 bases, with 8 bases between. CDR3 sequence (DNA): TGTGCCAGCAGTTACTCGATACAGAACAATGAGCAGTTCTTC. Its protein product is CASSYSIQNNEQFF.

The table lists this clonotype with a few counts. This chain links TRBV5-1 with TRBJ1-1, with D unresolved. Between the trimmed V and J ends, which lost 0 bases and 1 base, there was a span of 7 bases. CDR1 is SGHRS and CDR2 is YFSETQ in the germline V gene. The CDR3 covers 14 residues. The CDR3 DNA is TGCGCCAGCAGCTTGGGCAGCAGGAACACTGAAGCTTTCTTT. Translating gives CASSLGSRNTEAFF.

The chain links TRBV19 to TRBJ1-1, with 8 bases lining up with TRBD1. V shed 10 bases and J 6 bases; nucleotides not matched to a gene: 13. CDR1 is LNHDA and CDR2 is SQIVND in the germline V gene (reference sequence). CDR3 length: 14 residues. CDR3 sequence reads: CATRQGPQPPEAFF. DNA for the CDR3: TGTGCCACTCGACAGGGGCCGCAACCACCTGAAGCTTTCTTT.

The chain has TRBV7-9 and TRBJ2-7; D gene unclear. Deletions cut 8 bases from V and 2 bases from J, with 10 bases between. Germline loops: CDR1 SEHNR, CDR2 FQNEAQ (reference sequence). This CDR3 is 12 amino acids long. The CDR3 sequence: CASAGRTYEQYF. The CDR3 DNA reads TGTGCCAGCGCCGGCAGAACCTACGAGCAGTACTTC.

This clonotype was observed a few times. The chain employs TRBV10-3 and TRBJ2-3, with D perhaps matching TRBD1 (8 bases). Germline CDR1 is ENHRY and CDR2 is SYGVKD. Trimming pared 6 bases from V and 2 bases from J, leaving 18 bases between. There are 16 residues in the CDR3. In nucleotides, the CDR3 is TGTGCCATCAGGGCCGGACAGGGAGGGATCACAGATACGCAGTATTTT. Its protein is CAIRAGQGGITDTQYF.

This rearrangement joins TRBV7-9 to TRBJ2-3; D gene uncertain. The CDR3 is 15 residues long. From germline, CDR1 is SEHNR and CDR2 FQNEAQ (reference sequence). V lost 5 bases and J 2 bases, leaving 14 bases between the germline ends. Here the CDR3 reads CASSPAITLTDTQYF. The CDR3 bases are TGTGCCAGCAGCCCCGCGATAACCCTCACAGATACGCAGTATTTT.

In DNA, the CDR3 is TGTGCCAGCAGTTACTCCGTTAGGGACGCTGGGGAGCTGTTTTTT. Translation gives CASSYSVRDAGELFF. This chain uses TRBV6-5 with TRBJ2-2; D possibly uses TRBD1 or TRBD2 (5 bases each). There are 15 residues in the CDR3. Deletions cut 0 bases from V and 8 bases from J, with 13 bases between. Germline CDR1 and CDR2: MNHEY and SVGAGI.

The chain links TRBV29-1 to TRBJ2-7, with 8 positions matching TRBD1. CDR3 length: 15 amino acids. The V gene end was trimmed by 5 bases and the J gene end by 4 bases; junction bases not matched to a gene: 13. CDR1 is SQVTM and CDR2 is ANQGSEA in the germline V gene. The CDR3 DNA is TGCAGCGTTTTTGCGGCCAACAGGGGGGTGTACGAGCAGTACTTC. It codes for CSVFAANRGVYEQYF.

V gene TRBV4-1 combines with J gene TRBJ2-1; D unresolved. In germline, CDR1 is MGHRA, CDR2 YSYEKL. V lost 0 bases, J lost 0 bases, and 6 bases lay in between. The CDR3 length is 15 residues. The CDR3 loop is CASSQEGRSYNEQFF. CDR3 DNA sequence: TGCGCCAGCAGCCAAGAAGGTCGCTCCTACAATGAGCAGTTCTTC.

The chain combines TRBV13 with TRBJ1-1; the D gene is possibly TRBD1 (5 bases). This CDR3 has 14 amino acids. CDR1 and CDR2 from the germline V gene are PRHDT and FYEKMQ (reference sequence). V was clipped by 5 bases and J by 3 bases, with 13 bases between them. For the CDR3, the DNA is TGTGCCAGCAGCATAACCGAGGGGTACACTGAAGCTTTCTTT. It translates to CASSITEGYTEAFF.

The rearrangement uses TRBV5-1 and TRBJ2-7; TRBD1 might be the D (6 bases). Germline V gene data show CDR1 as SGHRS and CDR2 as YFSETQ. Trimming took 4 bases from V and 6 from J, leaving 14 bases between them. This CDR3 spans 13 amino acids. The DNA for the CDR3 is TGCGCCAGCAGCCCACAGGGATACGGCGAGCAGTACTTC. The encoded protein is CASSPQGYGEQYF. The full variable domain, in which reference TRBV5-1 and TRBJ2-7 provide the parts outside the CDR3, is KAGVTQTPRYLIKTRGQQVTLSCSPISGHRSVSWYQQTPGQGLQFLFEYFSETQRNKGNFPGRFSGRQFSNSRSEMNVSTLELGDSALYLCASSPQGYGEQYFGPGTRLTVT.

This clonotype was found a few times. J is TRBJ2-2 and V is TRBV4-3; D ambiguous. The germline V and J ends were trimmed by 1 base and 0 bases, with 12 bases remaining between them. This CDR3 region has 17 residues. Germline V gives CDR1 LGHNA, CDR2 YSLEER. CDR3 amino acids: CASSQAGGRSNTGELFF. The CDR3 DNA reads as TGCGCCAGCAGCCAAGCCGGCGGACGGTCGAACACCGGGGAGCTGTTTTTT.

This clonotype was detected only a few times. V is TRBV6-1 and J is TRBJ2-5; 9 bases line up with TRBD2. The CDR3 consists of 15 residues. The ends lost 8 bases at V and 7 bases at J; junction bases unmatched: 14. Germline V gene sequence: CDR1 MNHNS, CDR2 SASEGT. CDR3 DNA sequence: TGTGCCAGCTCGGAGAGCGGGGGGTCTCCTCGGACCCAGTACTTC. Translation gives CASSESGGSPRTQYF.

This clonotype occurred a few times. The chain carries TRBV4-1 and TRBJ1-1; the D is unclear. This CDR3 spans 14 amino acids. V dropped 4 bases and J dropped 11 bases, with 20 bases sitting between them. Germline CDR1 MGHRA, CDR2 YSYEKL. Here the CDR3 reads CASSPEKSIYGAFF. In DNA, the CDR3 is TGCGCCAGCAGCCCCGAAAAGTCCATTTATGGTGCTTTCTTT.

The DNA of the CDR3 is TGCGCCAGCAGTGGAAGAGGGACAGGGGCAGCTTTCTTT. This sequence encodes CASSGRGTGAAFF. V and J are TRBV23-1 and TRBJ1-1, with 10 nucleotides matching TRBD1. TRBV23-1 is flagged as an ORF with uncertain function. The CDR3 extends over 13 amino acids. V was pared by 5 bases and J by 10 bases, with 7 bases of the junction left unmatched.

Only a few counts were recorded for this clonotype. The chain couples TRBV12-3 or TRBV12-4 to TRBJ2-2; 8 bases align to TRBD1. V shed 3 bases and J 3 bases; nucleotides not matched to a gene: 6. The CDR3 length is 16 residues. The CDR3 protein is CASSFFWTGHTGELFF. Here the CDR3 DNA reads TGTGCCAGCAGTTTCTTCTGGACAGGGCACACCGGGGAGCTGTTTTTT.

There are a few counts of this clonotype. The CDR3 coding sequence is TGTGCCAGCAGTTTAACGGGACCTGGGGGGGAGCAGTACTTC. Its protein product is CASSLTGPGGEQYF. V and J are TRBV12-3 or TRBV12-4 and TRBJ2-7; D is possibly TRBD2 (6 bases). V was shortened by 2 bases and J by 7 bases, with 15 bases between the two germline ends. This CDR3 comprises 14 residues.

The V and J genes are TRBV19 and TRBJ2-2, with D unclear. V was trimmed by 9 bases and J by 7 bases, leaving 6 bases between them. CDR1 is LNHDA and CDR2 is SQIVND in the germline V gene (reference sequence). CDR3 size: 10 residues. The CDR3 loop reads CASYYGELFF. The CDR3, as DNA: TGTGCCAGCTATTACGGGGAGCTGTTTTTT. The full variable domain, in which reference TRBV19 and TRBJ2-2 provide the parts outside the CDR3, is DGGITQSPKYLFRKEGQNVTLSCEQNLNHDAMYWYRQDPGQGLRLIYYSQIVNDFQKGDIAEGYSVSREKKESFPLTVTSAQKNPTAFYLCASYYGELFFGEGSRLTVL.